Listed here is a single T cell receptor beta chain. This specimen comes from a study of T cells in Graves' hyperthyroidism and ophthalmopathy. CDR1 and CDR2 (germline): SGHNT, YYREEE (reference sequence). The CDR3 consists of 15 residues. V lost 0 bases and J lost 1, with 11 bases in between. Template material for amplifying TCR beta CDR3 regions consisted of RNA transcripts. First-round RT-PCR with HTBI primers amplified the TCR CDR3 region. From the multiplex PCR reads, TCRdb called clonotypes with MiXCR, one entry per CDR3 protein. The data hold hundreds of thousands of distinct CDR3 sequences, with roughly 40% observed a single time.

The sequencing input was blood. The chain recombines TRBV5-4 with TRBJ2-7; D is unresolved. This clonotype was sampled from a man aged 18 to 29 with Graves' hyperthyroidism. The chain's CDR3 is CASSLVGIGSYEQYF. The DNA for the CDR3 is TGTGCCAGCAGCTTGGTGGGAATTGGGTCCTACGAGCAGTACTTC.